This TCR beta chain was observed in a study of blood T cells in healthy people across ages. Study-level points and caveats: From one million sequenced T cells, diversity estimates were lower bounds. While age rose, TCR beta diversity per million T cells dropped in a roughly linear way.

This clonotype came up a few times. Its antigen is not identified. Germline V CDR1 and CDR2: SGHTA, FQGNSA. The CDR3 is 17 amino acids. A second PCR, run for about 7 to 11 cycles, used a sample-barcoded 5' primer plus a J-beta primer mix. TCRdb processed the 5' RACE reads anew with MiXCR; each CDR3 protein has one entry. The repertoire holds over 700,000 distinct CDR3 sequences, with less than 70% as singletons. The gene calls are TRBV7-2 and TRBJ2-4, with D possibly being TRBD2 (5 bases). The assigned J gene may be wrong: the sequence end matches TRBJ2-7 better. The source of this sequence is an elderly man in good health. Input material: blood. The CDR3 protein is CASSLLGLGPRGYEQYF. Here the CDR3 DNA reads TGTGCCAGCAGCCTTTTAGGGTTAGGTCCACGGGGCTACGAGCAGTACTTC.